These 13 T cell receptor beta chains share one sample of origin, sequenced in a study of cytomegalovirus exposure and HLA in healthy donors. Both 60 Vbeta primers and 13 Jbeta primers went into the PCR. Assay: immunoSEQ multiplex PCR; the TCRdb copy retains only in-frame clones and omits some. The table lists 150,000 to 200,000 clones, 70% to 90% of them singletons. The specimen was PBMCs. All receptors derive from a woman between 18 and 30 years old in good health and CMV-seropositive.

The CDR3 DNA reads as TGCGCCAGCAGCCGACCCCTGGACAGGGGGGAGGGCTACACCTTC. Protein sequence: CASSRPLDRGEGYTF. The chain carries TRBV4-1 and TRBJ1-2; 10 nucleotides match TRBD1. CDR1 is MGHRA and CDR2 is YSYEKL in the germline V gene. This CDR3 has 15 residues. V lost 4 bases and J lost 8; bases outside the gene matches: 10.

DNA for the CDR3: TGTGCCAGCAGTTTTCTACAGGGGGGAAGAATCGGCACTGAAGCTTTCTTT. Translation gives CASSFLQGGRIGTEAFF. This chain uses TRBV28 with TRBJ1-1, with 8 bases matching TRBD1. V lost 3 bases and J lost 4; bases outside the gene matches: 13. This CDR3 region has 17 residues. CDR1 is MDHEN, CDR2 SYDVKM, per germline.

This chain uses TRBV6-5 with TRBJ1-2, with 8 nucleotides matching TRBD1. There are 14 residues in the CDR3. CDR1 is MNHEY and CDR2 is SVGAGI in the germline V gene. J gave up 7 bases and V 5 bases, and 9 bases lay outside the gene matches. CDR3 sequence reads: CASSASGGAAGYTF. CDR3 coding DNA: TGTGCCAGCAGTGCCTCAGGGGGCGCGGCTGGCTACACCTTC.

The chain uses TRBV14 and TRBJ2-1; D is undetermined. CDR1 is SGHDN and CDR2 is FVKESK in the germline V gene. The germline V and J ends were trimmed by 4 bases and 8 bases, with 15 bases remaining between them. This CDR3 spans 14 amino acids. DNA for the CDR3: TGTGCCAGCAGCCGCGTAGGTCTAGGCGATGAGCAGTTCTTC. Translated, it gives CASSRVGLGDEQFF.

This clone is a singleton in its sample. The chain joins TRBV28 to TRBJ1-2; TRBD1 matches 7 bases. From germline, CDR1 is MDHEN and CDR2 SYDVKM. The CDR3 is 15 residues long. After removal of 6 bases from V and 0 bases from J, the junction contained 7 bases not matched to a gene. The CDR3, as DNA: TGTGCCAGCAGGATACAGGGGAGATCTAACTATGGCTACACCTTC. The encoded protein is CASRIQGRSNYGYTF.

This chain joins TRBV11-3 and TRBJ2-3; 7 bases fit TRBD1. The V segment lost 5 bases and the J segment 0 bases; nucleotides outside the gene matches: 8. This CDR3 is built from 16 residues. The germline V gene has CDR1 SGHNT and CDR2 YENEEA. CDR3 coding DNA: TGTGCCAGCAGCCCAGGGGGTTACGCTAGCACAGATACGCAGTATTTT. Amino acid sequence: CASSPGGYASTDTQYF.

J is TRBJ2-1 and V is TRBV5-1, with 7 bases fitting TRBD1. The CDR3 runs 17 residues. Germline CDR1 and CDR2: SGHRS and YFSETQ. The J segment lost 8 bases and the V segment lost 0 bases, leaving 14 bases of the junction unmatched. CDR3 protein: CASSLGTGRNQGDEQFF. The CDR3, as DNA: TGCGCCAGCAGCTTGGGGACAGGTAGAAATCAGGGTGATGAGCAGTTCTTC.

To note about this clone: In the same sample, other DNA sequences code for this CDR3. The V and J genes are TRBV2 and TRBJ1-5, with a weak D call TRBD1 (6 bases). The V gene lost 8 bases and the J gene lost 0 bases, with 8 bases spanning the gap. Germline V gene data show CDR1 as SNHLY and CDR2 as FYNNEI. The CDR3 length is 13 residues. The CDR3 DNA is TGTGCCAGCCACAGGGATAGCAATCAGCCCCAGCATTTT. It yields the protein CASHRDSNQPQHF.

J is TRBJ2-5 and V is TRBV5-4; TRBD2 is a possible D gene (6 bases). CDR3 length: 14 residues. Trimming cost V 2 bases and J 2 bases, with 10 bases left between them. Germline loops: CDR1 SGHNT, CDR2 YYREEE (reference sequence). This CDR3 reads CASSFRGGQETQYF. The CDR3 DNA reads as TGTGCCAGCAGCTTCCGCGGAGGGCAAGAGACCCAGTACTTC.

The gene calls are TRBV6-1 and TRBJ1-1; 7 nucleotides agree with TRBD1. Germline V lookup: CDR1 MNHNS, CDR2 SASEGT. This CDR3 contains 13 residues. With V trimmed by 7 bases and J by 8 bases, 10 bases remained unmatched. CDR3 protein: CASTRTGVVEAFF. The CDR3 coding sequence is TGTGCCAGCACTAGGACAGGAGTCGTAGAAGCTTTCTTT.

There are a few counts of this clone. The CDR3 DNA follows: TGCGCCAGCATGCCTGAGACCAGGGGGCTGGATTACTATGGCTACACCTTC. Translated, it gives CASMPETRGLDYYGYTF. The rearrangement uses TRBV5-1 and TRBJ1-2; TRBD1 matches 8 bases. Germline V lookup: CDR1 SGHRS, CDR2 YFSETQ. The CDR3 contains 17 residues. Trimming removed 6 bases from V and 3 bases from J; junction bases left unmatched: 16.

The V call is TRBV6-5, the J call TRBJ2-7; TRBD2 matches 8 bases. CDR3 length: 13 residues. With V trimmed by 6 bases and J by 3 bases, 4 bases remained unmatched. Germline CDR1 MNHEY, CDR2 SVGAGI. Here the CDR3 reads CASSLAGVYEQYF. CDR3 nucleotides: TGTGCCAGCAGCCTAGCGGGTGTCTACGAGCAGTACTTC.

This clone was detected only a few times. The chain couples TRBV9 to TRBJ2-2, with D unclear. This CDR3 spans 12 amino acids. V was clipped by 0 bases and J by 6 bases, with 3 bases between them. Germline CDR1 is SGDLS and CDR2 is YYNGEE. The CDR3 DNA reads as TGTGCCAGCAGCGTAGTATCCGGGGAGCTGTTTTTT. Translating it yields CASSVVSGELFF.